This entry describes one T cell receptor (beta chain). The clone's antigen remains unknown. Within one base of it there is no much larger clone, and no base qualities were kept. This entry is derived from a study of T cell repertoires in cytomegalovirus infection (dated by TCRdb to between 2018 and 2021). About the study as a whole: The HLA type of each donor mattered for the analysis, because public TCR beta signatures pointed to carriage of CMV infection along with the matching HLA type. Overall study outcomes, separate from this receptor: In the ex vivo response, HLA-C-restricted CMV-specific TCR beta clonotypes were dominant, and in two of eight donors the single most frequent clonotype came from this HLA-C-restricted group. Carriers of CMV infection plus the relevant HLA type were discriminated by the cumulative frequency of public TCR beta family members in the study cohort and in an independent roughly 340-donor cohort.

CDR1 and CDR2, looked up from the germline V gene, are SGHVS and FQNEAQ. V and J are truncated by 3 bases and 8 bases respectively, leaving an intervening sequence of 10 bases. Inclusive of the bounding cysteine and phenylalanine, the CDR3 is 13 residues long. Left in the record is the CDR3 DNA by itself, 39 bases read in frame from the first base. The instrument given in TCRdb is Illumina HiSeq 1500. TCRdb ran its own pipeline on the public reads, namely fastp trimming at Q25 and MiXCR clone calling, and kept in-frame beta chains. Each entry merges the rows of one CDR3 protein and shows their most common DNA and genes. The sample contains some 700,000 distinct CDR3 sequences, less than 40% of them found a single time. 2.5% to 3.5% of the sample comes from the top ten.

Input material: PBMCs. The chain is made from TRBV7-8 and TRBJ1-4, with the D gene too uncertain to name. The receptor was isolated from a human donor in good health (CMV status not recorded). Some clones in this sample may be carry-over from other donors' samples. The CDR3: CASSFRGSEKLFF. The sequenced DNA is TGTGCCAGCAGCTTCCGGGGTAGCGAAAAACTGTTTTTT.